A selection of T cell receptor beta chains follows, all from one sample in a study of early T cells in non-severe SARS-CoV-2 infection. MiXCR was run by TCRdb on the 5' RACE reads, yielding one entry per CDR3 protein. The data hold approximately 70,000 distinct CDR3 sequences, with around 5% observed a single time. This specimen was whole blood, taken at baseline. Receptors originate from an adult who was a healthcare worker with PCR-confirmed SARS-CoV-2 infection or an uninfected control (not recorded which). Each CDR3 is given with its conserved first and last residue. A D gene is named only where the DNA matches it firmly. Size values are once, few and many counts, or a class for expanded clones, and some rows have none.

TRBV9	many	TRBJ2-3	-	CASSVSGTSSTDTQYF	TGTGCCAGCAGCGTGAGTGGGACCTCTAGCACAGATACGCAGTATTTT
TRBV28	many	TRBJ1-1	-	CASRSGATEAFF	TGTGCCAGCAGAAGCGGGGCCACTGAAGCTTTCTTT
TRBV29-1	many	TRBJ2-6	-	CSAEGSGHVLTF	TGCAGCGCTGAAGGTTCAGGTCACGTCCTGACTTTC
TRBV6-1	many	TRBJ2-2	-	CASSEPPTGTNTGELFF	TGTGCCAGCAGTGAACCTCCAACAGGGACGAACACCGGGGAGCTGTTTTTT
TRBV11-2	many	TRBJ1-2	-	CASSRDNYGYTF	TGTGCCAGCAGCCGAGATAACTATGGCTACACCTTC
TRBV27	many	TRBJ2-7	-	CASTPSGFYSYEQYF	TGTGCCAGCACCCCCTCGGGTTTCTACTCCTACGAGCAGTACTTC
TRBV30	-	TRBJ2-1	TRBD1	CAWSGGTGRMQFF	TGTGCCTGGAGTGGGGGGACAGGGAGAATGCAGTTCTTC
TRBV2	few	TRBJ2-3	-	CASRGTPRDTQYF	TGTGCCAGCAGGGGGACTCCCCGGGATACGCAGTATTTT
TRBV20-1	many	TRBJ2-3	-	CSTFRGSTDTQYF	TGCAGTACTTTTAGGGGGAGCACAGATACGCAGTATTTT
TRBV19	many	TRBJ2-1	TRBD2	CASSISSGRGNEQFF	TGTGCCAGTAGTATCAGTAGCGGGAGGGGGAATGAGCAGTTCTTC
TRBV7-9	many	TRBJ2-7	-	CASSGGLTDSSYEQYF	TGTGCCAGCAGCGGGGGACTGACGGATAGCTCCTACGAGCAGTACTTC
TRBV20-1	many	TRBJ2-1	-	CSARELNEQFF	TGCAGTGCTAGAGAATTAAATGAGCAGTTCTTC
TRBV30	-	TRBJ2-1	-	CAWTPRNLYNEQFF	TGTGCCTGGACCCCCCGGAACCTTTACAATGAGCAGTTCTTC
TRBV2	many	TRBJ1-4	TRBD1	CASSPRDRAFATNEKLFF	TGTGCCAGCAGCCCCCGGGACAGGGCGTTTGCAACTAATGAAAAACTGTTTTTT
TRBV30	many	TRBJ2-7	-	CAWSLAAGVHEQYF	TGTGCCTGGAGTCTGGCGGCAGGGGTTCACGAGCAGTACTTC
TRBV20-1	many	TRBJ2-1	-	CSAPLNEQFF	TGCAGTGCTCCCCTCAATGAGCAGTTCTTC
TRBV7-8	many	TRBJ1-1	-	CASSLARFSRSRAEAFF	TGTGCCAGCAGCTTAGCGCGTTTCAGCAGGTCTCGTGCTGAAGCTTTCTTT
TRBV2	-	TRBJ1-2	TRBD1	CASSGQTGRANYGYTF	TGTGCCAGCAGTGGTCAGACAGGGAGAGCTAACTATGGCTACACCTTC
TRBV19	few	TRBJ1-5	-	CASSILARGNQPQHF	TGTGCCAGTAGTATATTGGCCCGGGGCAATCAGCCCCAGCATTTT
TRBV27	-	TRBJ1-6	-	CASSFSLPNSPLHF	TGTGCCAGCAGTTTCAGCTTACCTAATTCACCCCTCCACTTT
TRBV5-1	-	TRBJ2-7	TRBD2	CASSVTSGSYEQYF	TGCGCCAGCAGCGTTACTAGCGGTTCCTACGAGCAGTACTTC
TRBV5-1	-	TRBJ1-1	TRBD1	CASSSGKTGRNTEAFF	TGCGCCAGCAGCTCAGGAAAGACAGGGAGGAACACTGAAGCTTTCTTT
TRBV2	many	TRBJ1-5	TRBD1	CASSPGTGSNQPQHF	TGTGCCAGCAGTCCCGGGACAGGGAGCAATCAGCCCCAGCATTTT
TRBV2	-	TRBJ1-2	-	CASSERGANYGYTF	TGTGCCAGCAGTGAAAGGGGGGCTAACTATGGCTACACCTTC
TRBV20-1	-	TRBJ2-7	TRBD1	CSARPTDRDHEQYF	TGCAGTGCTAGACCCACCGACAGGGACCACGAGCAGTACTTC
TRBV25-1	few	TRBJ1-2	-	CASSEYYTEDSGYTF	TGTGCCAGCAGTGAATATTACACGGAAGATAGTGGCTACACCTTC
TRBV7-8	few	TRBJ2-5	TRBD2	CASSPWTSGSGETQYF	TGTGCCAGCAGCCCTTGGACTAGCGGGAGCGGAGAGACCCAGTACTTC
TRBV3-1	-	TRBJ2-7	-	CASSQAGQLYEQYF	TGTGCCAGCAGCCAAGCTGGCCAGCTCTACGAGCAGTACTTC
TRBV20-1	many	TRBJ2-7	-	CSARALPYEQYF	TGCAGTGCTAGAGCACTACCCTACGAGCAGTACTTC
TRBV28	-	TRBJ2-5	-	CASSKQSFQETQYF	TGTGCCAGCAGCAAACAGTCCTTTCAAGAGACCCAGTACTTC
TRBV13	-	TRBJ1-2	TRBD1	CASGNRGSNYGYTF	TGTGCCAGTGGAAACAGGGGATCTAACTATGGCTACACCTTC
TRBV7-9	many	TRBJ2-7	TRBD2	CASSLAREGLAFSYEQYF	TGTGCCAGCAGCTTAGCGCGGGAGGGGCTAGCGTTCTCCTACGAGCAGTACTTC
TRBV18	few	TRBJ2-1	TRBD2	CASSPQNGRHSYNEQFF	TGTGCCAGCTCACCCCAGAACGGGAGGCACTCCTACAATGAGCAGTTCTTC
TRBV7-9	few	TRBJ1-1	-	CASRPGDPEAFF	TGTGCCAGCAGACCGGGGGACCCAGAAGCTTTCTTT
TRBV10-3	-	TRBJ1-1	-	CAISEGEALEAFF	TGTGCCATCAGTGAAGGGGAGGCCCTTGAAGCTTTCTTT
TRBV12-3/TRBV12-4	-	TRBJ1-3	-	CASSSAGVYTIYF	TGTGCCAGCAGTTCAGCTGGGGTATACACCATATATTTT
TRBV12-3/TRBV12-4	many	TRBJ2-3	-	CASSPGGVRGTQYF	TGTGCCAGCAGTCCCGGCGGAGTGCGGGGAACGCAGTATTTT
TRBV3-1	few	TRBJ2-5	TRBD2	CASSSLREGRETQYF	TGTGCCAGCAGCTCGCTTCGGGAGGGCCGGGAGACCCAGTACTTC
TRBV7-9	many	TRBJ2-3	-	CASSLPPTGVGQYF	TGTGCCAGCAGCCTGCCCCCGACTGGTGTCGGGCAGTATTTT
TRBV6-1	-	TRBJ1-4	-	CASTFDEKLFF	TGTGCCAGCACCTTCGATGAAAAACTGTTTTTT
TRBV30	few	TRBJ2-5	TRBD2	CAWSEPFGTSGETQYF	TGTGCCTGGAGCGAACCCTTCGGGACTAGCGGAGAGACCCAGTACTTC
TRBV29-1	-	TRBJ1-1	-	CSVLGRKNTEAFF	TGCAGCGTTCTGGGCAGAAAGAACACTGAAGCTTTCTTT
TRBV5-1	many	TRBJ1-1	-	CASSPQYPGVRTEAFF	TGCGCCAGCAGTCCGCAATATCCAGGGGTGAGGACTGAAGCTTTCTTT
TRBV24-1	many	TRBJ2-2	TRBD2	CATSDGLAGVFGELFF	TGTGCCACCAGTGATGGTCTAGCGGGAGTTTTCGGGGAGCTGTTTTTT
TRBV9	-	TRBJ2-5	TRBD1	CASSAPGQAQGDQYF	TGTGCCAGCAGCGCTCCAGGACAGGCCCAAGGGGACCAGTACTTC
TRBV6-5	-	TRBJ2-1	-	CVSRREWTANNEQFF	TGTGTCAGCAGACGCGAGTGGACAGCTAACAATGAGCAGTTCTTC